In this sample, the clone carrying this TCR beta chain turned up many times. The sample is drawn from a study of identical twins. With 5 bases removed from V and 0 bases from J, the gap between germline ends came to 11 bases. CDR3 size: 15 residues. The cDNA had a unique molecular identifier and a template-switch universal primer site. Via MiXCR, TCRdb re-called the 5' RACE reads, giving one row per CDR3 protein. The table includes 500,000 to 650,000 distinct CDR3 sequences, about a fifth detected once. A further study also used this sample, focusing on yellow fever vaccine responses in identical twins.

The sequenced material came from CD4+ T cells sorted from blood. The rearrangement joins TRBV12-3 or TRBV12-4 to TRBJ2-1; TRBD1 might be the D (6 bases). This clonotype was sampled from a woman aged 18-29 years in good health. The CDR3 nucleotides are TGTGCCAGCAGTCTACAGGGCTACTCCTACAATGAGCAGTTCTTC. Translated, it gives CASSLQGYSYNEQFF.